These 18 T cell receptor beta chains were all obtained from the same sample, sequenced in a study of vaccination effects on CD4 cells after COVID-19. In the ViraFEST assay, antigen-specific CD4+ clonotypes were identified by expansion after peptide-pool stimulation. An approximately 10-day culture period preceded the isolation of CD4+ T cells. The participants, recipients of two vaccine doses, got either BNT162b2 or mRNA-1273. No cognate antigen is known for these TCRs. Sequencing used immunoSEQ multiplex PCR; TCRdb keeps in-frame clones, though not all of them. The sample holds more than 13,000 clones, under 80% seen once. The sample was CD4+ T cells from PBMCs cultured with HCoV-NL63 spike peptides, taken after COVID-19 vaccination. These receptors were obtained from a human donor who received a COVID-19 vaccine.

The J gene is TRBJ2-7, the V gene TRBV30; maybe TRBD1 (6 bases). CDR3 length: 12 amino acids. Trimming shortened V by 3 bases and J by 9 bases, and 15 bases separated the two germline ends. Germline CDR1 GTSNPN, CDR2 SVGIG (reference sequence). The CDR3 region is CAWRAGAPGQYF. The CDR3 bases are TGTGCCTGGAGGGCAGGGGCTCCGGGGCAGTACTTC.

The sample holds one count of this clone. The DNA of the CDR3 is TGTGCCAGCAGTTTACTGGGGGTCAGGAACACTGAAGCTTTCTTT. Translated: CASSLLGVRNTEAFF. The chain links TRBV28 to TRBJ1-1, with D possibly being TRBD1 (5 bases). Deletions cut 2 bases from V and 1 base from J, with 11 bases between. This CDR3 spans 15 amino acids. Germline CDR1 is MDHEN and CDR2 is SYDVKM.

This rearrangement joins TRBV7-9 to TRBJ2-7; maybe TRBD1 (5 bases). The CDR3 contains 15 residues. V was cut by 3 bases and J by 0 bases, with 12 bases left in between. The germline gives CDR1 SEHNR, CDR2 FQNEAQ (reference sequence). CDR3 DNA sequence: TGTGCCAGCAGCTTTGCCGGCAGGGCCTCCTACGAGCAGTACTTC. Translated: CASSFAGRASYEQYF.

CDR3 in amino acids: CASSHRDRDEKLFF. CDR3 nucleotide sequence: TGTGCCAGCAGTCACCGGGACAGGGATGAAAAACTGTTTTTT. The rearrangement joins TRBV25-1 to TRBJ1-4, with TRBD1 identical over 9 bases. Per germline, CDR1 MGHDK and CDR2 SYGVNS. V dropped 5 bases and J dropped 6; count of bases not matched to a gene: 4. This CDR3 spans 14 amino acids.

The CDR3 nucleotides are TGTGCCACCAGCGGGAGAGGCGGGAGTGAGACCCAGTACTTC. This codes for CATSGRGGSETQYF. This chain links TRBV15 with TRBJ2-5; 7 nucleotides agree with TRBD2. The CDR3 covers 14 residues. V was clipped by 5 bases and J by 5 bases; unmatched bases: 8. Germline-derived CDR1 and CDR2 are LNHNV and YYDKDF (reference sequence).

This clone was seen a single time. The V call is TRBV2, the J call TRBJ2-2, with unresolved D. V lost 6 bases and J 5 bases, leaving 7 bases between the germline ends. The CDR3 has 12 residues. The germline V gene has CDR1 SNHLY and CDR2 FYNNEI. CDR3 residues: CASSSWTGELFF. The CDR3, as DNA: TGTGCCAGCAGCTCGTGGACCGGGGAGCTGTTTTTT.

CDR3 DNA: TGTGCCAGCAGCTTAGGACGGGGGTGGCCCCAGCATTTT. It encodes CASSLGRGWPQHF. This chain connects TRBV7-2 to TRBJ1-5; possibly TRBD1 for D (5 bases). Germline V gives CDR1 SGHTA, CDR2 FQGNSA. The CDR3 is 13 amino acids. Deletions cut 1 base from V and 9 bases from J, with 10 bases between.

This chain connects TRBV5-1 to TRBJ1-6; D might be TRBD1 (5 bases). CDR1 is SGHRS and CDR2 is YFSETQ in the germline V gene. V was trimmed by 1 base and J by 5 bases, leaving 13 bases between them. The CDR3 covers 16 residues. CDR3 nucleotide sequence: TGCGCCAGCAGCTTGAAGTTGGGGGATCATAATTCACCCCTCCACTTT. Protein sequence: CASSLKLGDHNSPLHF.

J is TRBJ2-3 and V is TRBV10-3; TRBD1 agrees at 8 bases. The CDR3 sequence is 13 residues long. V shed 6 bases and J 6 bases; nucleotides not matched to a gene: 5. Germline-derived CDR1 and CDR2 are ENHRY and SYGVKD. The CDR3 region is CAIRGDRWDTQYF. The CDR3 bases are TGTGCCATCAGAGGGGACAGGTGGGATACGCAGTATTTT.

This chain connects TRBV3-1 (or the pseudogene TRBV3-2) to TRBJ2-2; 7 nucleotides line up with TRBD2. This CDR3 spans 14 amino acids. Germline CDR1 reads LGHDT; CDR2 reads YNNKEL (reference sequence). Trimming at V came to 1 base and at J to 11 bases, leaving 7 bases not matched to a gene. The DNA of the CDR3 is TGTGCCAGCAGCCAAGCCGCAGGGAGGGGTGAGCTGTTTTTT. Protein: CASSQAAGRGELFF.

The chain recombines TRBV28 with TRBJ1-4; 7 positions match TRBD1. Trimming at V came to 2 bases and at J to 5 bases, leaving 2 bases not matched to a gene. Germline V gene data show CDR1 as MDHEN and CDR2 as SYDVKM. The CDR3 covers 14 residues. CDR3 nucleotides: TGTGCCAGCAGTTTACGACAGGGCAATGAAAAACTGTTTTTT. It encodes CASSLRQGNEKLFF.

The rearrangement joins TRBV6-1 to TRBJ1-2; possible D gene TRBD1, 6 bases. Per the germline V gene, CDR1 is MNHNS and CDR2 is SASEGT. The CDR3 spans 14 residues. V was clipped by 1 base and J by 1 base, with 7 bases between them. The CDR3 protein is CASSEGGLNYGYTF. CDR3 in DNA: TGTGCCAGCAGTGAAGGGGGGCTTAACTATGGCTACACCTTC.

This clone was detected only a few times. CDR3 residues: CASSPIGTGYGYTF. The CDR3 DNA is TGTGCCAGCAGTCCTATCGGGACAGGGTATGGCTACACCTTC. The rearrangement joins TRBV28 to TRBJ1-2, with TRBD1 matching 9 bases. The J segment lost 5 bases and the V segment lost 5 bases, leaving 6 bases of the junction unmatched. The CDR3 is made up of 14 amino acids. Germline values: CDR1 MDHEN, CDR2 SYDVKM.

This clone appeared once. The V call is TRBV3-1 (or the pseudogene TRBV3-2), the J call TRBJ2-6, with 7 bases lining up with TRBD2. Losses at the gene ends were 4 bases for V and 2 bases for J; bases not matched to a gene: 8. This CDR3 region has 17 residues. The germline V gene encodes CDR1 LGHDT and CDR2 YNNKEL (reference sequence). CDR3 sequence reads: CASSPAGTVPGANVLTF. CDR3 DNA sequence: TGTGCCAGCAGCCCAGCGGGGACCGTTCCTGGGGCCAACGTCCTGACTTTC.

The rearrangement joins TRBV10-1 to TRBJ2-7; the match to TRBD1 covers 8 bases. There are 15 residues in the CDR3. The germline CDR1 and CDR2 sequences are WNHNN and SYGVQD (reference sequence). V lost 6 bases, J lost 0 bases, and 7 bases stayed unmatched. CDR3 nucleotide sequence: TGCGCCAGCAGGACAGGGGACCACAGCTCCTACGAGCAGTACTTC. Amino acid sequence: CASRTGDHSSYEQYF.

The V and J genes are TRBV15 and TRBJ2-3; the D is unclear. The V end was cut by 1 base, the J end by 1 base, with 6 bases between. The CDR3 is 14 residues long. The germline V gene has CDR1 LNHNV and CDR2 YYDKDF (reference sequence). In DNA, the CDR3 is TGTGCCACCAGCAGAGGAGTCGGCACAGATACGCAGTATTTT. Amino acids: CATSRGVGTDTQYF.

The chain uses TRBV7-2 and TRBJ2-2, with D possibly being TRBD1 (6 bases). The germline V gene has CDR1 SGHTA and CDR2 FQGNSA. With 3 bases removed from V and 4 bases from J, the gap between germline ends came to 9 bases. The CDR3 is 14 residues long. The CDR3 sequence is CASSFVGATGELFF. For the CDR3, the DNA is TGTGCCAGCAGCTTTGTGGGGGCCACCGGGGAGCTGTTTTTT. The full variable domain, rest sourced from reference TRBV7-2 and TRBJ2-2, is GAGVSQSPSNKVTEKGKDVELRCDPISGHTALYWYRQSLGQGLEFLIYFQGNSAPDKSGLPSDRFSAERTGGSVSTLTIQRTQQEDSAVYLCASSFVGATGELFFGEGSRLTVL.

This clone has just a few counts. The V gene is TRBV5-1, the J gene TRBJ2-3, with D tentatively TRBD1 (6 bases). Germline loops: CDR1 SGHRS, CDR2 YFSETQ. This CDR3 has 15 amino acids. V was cut by 0 bases and J by 4 bases, with 12 bases left in between. The CDR3 loop is CASSLGLNRADTQYF. For the CDR3, the DNA is TGCGCCAGCAGCTTGGGCCTCAACAGGGCAGATACGCAGTATTTT.